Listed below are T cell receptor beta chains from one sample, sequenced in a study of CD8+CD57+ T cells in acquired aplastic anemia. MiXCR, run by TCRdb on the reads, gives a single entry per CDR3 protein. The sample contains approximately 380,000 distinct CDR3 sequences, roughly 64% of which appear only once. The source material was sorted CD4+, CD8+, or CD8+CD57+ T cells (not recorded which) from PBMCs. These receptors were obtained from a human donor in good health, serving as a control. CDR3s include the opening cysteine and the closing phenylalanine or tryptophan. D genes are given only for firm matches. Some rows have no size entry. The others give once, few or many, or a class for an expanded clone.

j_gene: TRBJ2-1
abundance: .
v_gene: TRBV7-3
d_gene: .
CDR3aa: CASSFVTGGPQREQFF
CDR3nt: TGCGCCAGCAGCTTCGTGACTGGCGGCCCCCAGCGTGAGCAGTTCTTC

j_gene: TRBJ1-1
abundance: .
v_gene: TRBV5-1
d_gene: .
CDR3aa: CASSLVVEARAFF
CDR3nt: TGTGCCAGCAGCTTAGTGGTCGAAGCAAGGGCTTTCTTT

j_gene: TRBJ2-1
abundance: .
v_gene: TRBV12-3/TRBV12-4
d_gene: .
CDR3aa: CASSQTADEQFF
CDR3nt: TGTGCCAGCAGTCAGACAGCCGATGAGCAGTTCTTC

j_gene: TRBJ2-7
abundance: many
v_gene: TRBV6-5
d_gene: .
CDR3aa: CASSNLHRAYEQYF
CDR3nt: TGTGCCAGCAGTAACCTACACAGGGCCTACGAGCAGTACTTC

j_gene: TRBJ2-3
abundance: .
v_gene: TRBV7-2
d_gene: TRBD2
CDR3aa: CASSWPSGVYTDTQYF
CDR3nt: TGTGCCAGCAGTTGGCCTAGCGGGGTGTACACCGATACGCAGTATTTT

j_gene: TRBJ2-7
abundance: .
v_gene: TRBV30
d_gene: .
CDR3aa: CAWSYPWRGRTYEQYF
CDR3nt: TGTGCCTGGAGTTACCCTTGGAGGGGGAGAACCTACGAGCAGTACTTC

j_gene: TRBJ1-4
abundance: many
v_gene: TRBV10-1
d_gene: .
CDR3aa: CASREGGTKLFF
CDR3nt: TGTGCCAGCAGAGAAGGGGGTACAAAACTGTTTTTT

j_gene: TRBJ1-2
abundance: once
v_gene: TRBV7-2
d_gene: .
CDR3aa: CASSTETVSTEYFF
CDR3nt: TGTGCCAGCAGCACCGAGACAGTATCCACTGAATACTTCTTC

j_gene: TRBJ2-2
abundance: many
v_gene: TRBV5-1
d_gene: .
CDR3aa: CASSLGGPGELFF
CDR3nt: TGCGCCAGCAGCTTGGGGGGACCCGGGGAGCTGTTTTTT

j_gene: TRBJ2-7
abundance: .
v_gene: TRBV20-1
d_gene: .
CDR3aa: CSATPGLSYEQYF
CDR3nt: TGCAGTGCAACACCAGGTTTGTCTTACGAGCAGTACTTC

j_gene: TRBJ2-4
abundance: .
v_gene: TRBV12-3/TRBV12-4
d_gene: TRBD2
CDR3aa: CASRGTSGNIQYF
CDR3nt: TGTGCCAGCAGGGGGACTAGCGGTAACATTCAGTACTTC

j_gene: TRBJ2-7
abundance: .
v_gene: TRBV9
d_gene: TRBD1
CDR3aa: CASSQTGSPHLSDF
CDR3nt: TGTGCCAGCAGCCAGACAGGGTCCCCTCACTTGTCCGACTTC

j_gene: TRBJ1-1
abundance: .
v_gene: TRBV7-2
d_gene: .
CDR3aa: CASSLGLAGGAYEF
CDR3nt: TGTGCCAGCAGCTTAGGACTAGCGGGGGGGGCCTACGAGTTT

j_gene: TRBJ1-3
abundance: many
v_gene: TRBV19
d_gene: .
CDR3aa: CARPYFRGWRNTIYF
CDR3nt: TGTGCCAGGCCCTATTTCAGGGGCTGGAGAAACACCATATATTTT

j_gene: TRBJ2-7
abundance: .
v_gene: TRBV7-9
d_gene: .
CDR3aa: CASSLVGQKIDEQYF
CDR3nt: TGTGCCAGCAGCTTAGTCGGGCAGAAGATCGACGAGCAGTACTTC

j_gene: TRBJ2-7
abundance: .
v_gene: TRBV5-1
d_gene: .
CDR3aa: CASSPKHGRSEQYF
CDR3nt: TGTGCCAGCAGCCCTAAGCACGGGAGATCCGAGCAGTACTTC

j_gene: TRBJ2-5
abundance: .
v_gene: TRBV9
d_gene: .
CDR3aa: CASSLGLGLETQYF
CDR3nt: TGTGCCAGCAGTTTGGGTCTGGGGTTAGAGACCCAGTACTTC

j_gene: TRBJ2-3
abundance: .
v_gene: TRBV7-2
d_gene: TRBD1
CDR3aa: CASSLAGGARDTQYF
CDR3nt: TGTGCCAGCAGCCTAGCAGGGGGCGCGAGAGATACGCAGTATTTT

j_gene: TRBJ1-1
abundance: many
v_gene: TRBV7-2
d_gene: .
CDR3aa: CASSLDRVNTEAFF
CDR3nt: TGTGCCAGCAGCTTAGACAGAGTGAACACTGAAGCTTTCTTT

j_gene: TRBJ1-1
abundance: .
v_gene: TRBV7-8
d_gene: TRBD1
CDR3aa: CASSQCRDRVKNTEAFF
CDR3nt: TGTGCCAGCAGCCAGTGCCGGGACAGGGTAAAGAACACTGAAGCTTTCTTT

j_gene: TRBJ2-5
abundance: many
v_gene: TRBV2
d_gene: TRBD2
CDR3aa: CASRMTSGDRRWETQYF
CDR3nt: TGTGCCAGCAGGATGACTAGCGGGGACCGCCGGTGGGAGACCCAGTACTTC

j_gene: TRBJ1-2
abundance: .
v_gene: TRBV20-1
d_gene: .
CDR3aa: CSASGEGDYDYGYTF
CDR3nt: TGCAGTGCTAGTGGCGAGGGGGACTACGACTATGGCTACACCTTC

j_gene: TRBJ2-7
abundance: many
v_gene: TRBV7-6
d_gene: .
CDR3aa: CASSRDEDSYEQYF
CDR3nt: TGTGCCAGCAGCCGTGACGAGGACTCCTACGAGCAGTACTTC

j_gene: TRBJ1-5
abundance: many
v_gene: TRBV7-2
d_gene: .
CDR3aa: CASSIRPGDSQPQHF
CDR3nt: TGTGCCAGCAGCATCCGCCCAGGGGATTCTCAGCCCCAGCATTTT

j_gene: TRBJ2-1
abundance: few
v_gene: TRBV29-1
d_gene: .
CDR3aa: CSVEEGYNEQFF
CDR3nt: TGCAGCGTTGAAGAAGGGTACAATGAGCAGTTCTTC

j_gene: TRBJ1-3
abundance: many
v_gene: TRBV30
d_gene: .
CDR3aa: CAWTPTSAGNTIYF
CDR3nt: TGTGCCTGGACGCCGACCTCGGCTGGAAACACCATATATTTT

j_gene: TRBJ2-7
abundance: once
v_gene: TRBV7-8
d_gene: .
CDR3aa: CASSIAGDEQYFGYF
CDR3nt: .

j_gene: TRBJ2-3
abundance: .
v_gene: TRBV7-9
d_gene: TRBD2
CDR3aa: CASSLGGGLTAKEYF
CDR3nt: TGCGCCAGCAGCTTGGGGGGGGGACTGACGGCTAAGGAGTATTTT

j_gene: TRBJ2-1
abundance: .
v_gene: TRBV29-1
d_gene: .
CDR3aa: CSVETGRANEQFF
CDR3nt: TGCAGCGTTGAGACAGGGAGGGCCAATGAGCAGTTCTTC

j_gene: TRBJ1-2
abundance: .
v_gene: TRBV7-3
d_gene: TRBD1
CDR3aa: CATSRGAGEGAYGYTF
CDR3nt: TGTGCCACCAGCCGAGGAGCGGGGGAGGGGGCCTATGGCTACACCTTC

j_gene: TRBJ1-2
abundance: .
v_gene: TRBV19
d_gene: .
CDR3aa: CASSHSGTTNYGYTF
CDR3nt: TGTGCCAGTAGTCACTCAGGGACAACTAACTATGGCTACACCTTC

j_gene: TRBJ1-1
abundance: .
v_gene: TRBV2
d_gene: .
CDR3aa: CASSTTRGSGSEHFF
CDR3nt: TGTGCCAGCAGCACGACACGGGGGTCCGGGAGTGAACATTTCTTT

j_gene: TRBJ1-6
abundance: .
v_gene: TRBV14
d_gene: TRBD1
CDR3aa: CASSQDYTGGTMSYSPLHF
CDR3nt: TGTGCCAGCAGCCAAGATTATACAGGGGGGACGATGTCATATTCACCCCTCCACTTT

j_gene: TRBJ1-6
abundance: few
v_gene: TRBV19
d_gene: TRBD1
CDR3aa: CASNLGQGSNNSPLHF
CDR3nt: TGTGCCAGTAACTTAGGACAGGGATCAAATAATTCACCCCTCCACTTT

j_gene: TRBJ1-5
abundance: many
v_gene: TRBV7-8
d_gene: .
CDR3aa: CASSLGGGIDQPQHF
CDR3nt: TGTGCCAGCAGCTTAGGTGGGGGCATAGATCAGCCCCAGCATTTT

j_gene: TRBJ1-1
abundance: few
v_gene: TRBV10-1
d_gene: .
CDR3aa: CASSDSGLAPNAKAFF
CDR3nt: TGCGCCAGCAGTGACTCTGGATTGGCGCCGAACGCTAAAGCTTTCTTT

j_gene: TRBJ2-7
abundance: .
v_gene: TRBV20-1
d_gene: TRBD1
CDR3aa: CSARTGDMAIEQYF
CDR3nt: TGCAGTGCCAGGACAGGGGATATGGCTATAGAGCAGTACTTC

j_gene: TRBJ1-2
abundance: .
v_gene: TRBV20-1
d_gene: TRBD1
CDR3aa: CSAKYRGGYYGYTF
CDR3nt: TGCAGTGCAAAGTACAGGGGGGGCTACTATGGCTACACCTTC

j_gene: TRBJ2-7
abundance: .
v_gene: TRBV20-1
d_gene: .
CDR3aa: CSARLRGKGNEQYF
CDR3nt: TGCAGTGCTAGACTCAGGGGAAAGGGGAACGAGCAGTACTTC